This T cell receptor beta chain originates from a study of blood T cell repertoires in COVID-19. Study-wide background: From the United States, Italy and Spain came samples of acute and convalescent COVID-19. T cells, B-cell-depleted T cells, or PBMCs supplied cDNA or gDNA.

Data came from immunoSEQ multiplex PCR; TCRdb stores just in-frame clones and leaves some out. This sample has around 150,000 clones; approximately 79% occur once, and the top ten carry roughly 19%. Trimming removed 0 bases from V and 4 bases from J, with 15 bases in between. The CDR3 is 16 residues long. CDR1 and CDR2 from the germline V gene are SQVTM and ANQGSEA. This sequence was found in an elderly woman with acute or convalescent COVID-19. The sequencing input was peripheral blood. The rearrangement joins TRBV29-1 to TRBJ2-2; tentatively, D is TRBD2 (5 bases). CDR3 protein: CSVEEPGKTITGELFF. The DNA for the CDR3 is TGCAGCGTTGAAGAACCGGGAAAAACCATCACCGGGGAGCTGTTTTTT.